This T cell receptor (beta chain) was retrieved from a study of blood T cell repertoires in COVID-19 (dated by TCRdb to 2020 to 2022). Regarding the study in general: Samples from collaborators originated in the United States, Italy and Spain and spanned both the acute and convalescent phases of COVID-19. The prospective study material was composed of cDNA or gDNA derived from T cells, B-cell-depleted T cells, or PBMCs. The dataset comprised deeply sampled blood TCRbeta repertoires from subjects exposed to, actively infected with, or recovered from COVID-19. A freely available public database, intended as a resource for researchers studying the immune response to SARS-CoV-2, is where the repertoires were released. The samples were drawn from two sources: the first 160 participants of the ongoing ImmuneRACE study, and over 950 subjects contributed by 6 global collaborators. A de-identified subject ID, COVID-19 status, age in years and sex were almost always included in the sample metadata. HLA class I and class II types, where available, came from metadata supplied by the sample provider rather than from assay-based typing. Overall study outcomes, separate from this receptor: The amount of clinical and demographic metadata varied by source and participant and was provided uncurated.

Participants in the prospective study were enrolled through a virtual design, were aged roughly 18 to 100 years, and lived in approximately 25 United States geographic areas. To assign participants to cohorts, the prospective study relied on clinical history that participants themselves reported in a screening survey and a study questionnaire. For ImmuneRACE Cohort 3, a participant was defined as recovered based on two consecutive negative NP/OP PCR tests, clearance by a healthcare professional, or resolution of symptoms. Mobile phlebotomists in the prospective study collected whole blood, serum and a nasopharyngeal or oropharyngeal swab from every participant. Participants in the prospective study had the option to provide additional blood draws and questionnaires over an approximately 2-month period. Prospective study blood samples were shipped either frozen or at room temperature before DNA extraction.

TCRbeta CDR3 regions were amplified from genomic DNA by means of the immunoSEQ Assay, a bias-controlled multiplex PCR. Per the authors' processing: Within the assay, amplification of reference gene primers was used to estimate how many nucleated cells each sample contained. To quantify the absolute abundance of each unique TCRbeta CDR3 rearrangement, sequence reads were collapsed and filtered. For each sample, productive Simpson clonality was calculated by taking the square root of Simpson's diversity index across productive rearrangements. TCRdb provides this immuneACCESS table in a form limited to in-frame rearrangements. Some clones are lacking; in checked studies, under half of them reflect an unresolved V gene, and why the rest are absent is not known. From that table come the V and J calls and clone size; the DNA was used to work out D and trimming. The sample table lists 390,000 or so clones, roughly 80% of them with a count of one. The top ten clonotypes cover 5% to 6% of the sample.

Details on this clone: The clone's antigen remains unknown. Per-base quality was not reported, and no clone a single base away is much larger than it.

From cysteine to phenylalanine, the CDR3 is 15 amino acids long. CDR3 DNA only is kept here, 45 bases in frame from base 1. Relative to germline, V is 2 bases shorter and J is 0 bases shorter, with 9 bases between their ends. From the germline V gene, CDR1 is SGHDT and CDR2 is YYEEEE. This clonotype was sampled from a woman aged 50 to 65 who had recovered from COVID-19. This sequence uses TRBV5-6 and TRBJ1-5; possibly the D gene is TRBD1, per 6 matching bases. The specimen was PBMCs or T cells enriched from blood (not recorded which). The nucleotide sequence reads as follows: TGTGCCAGCAGCTTAAGGGGGAATAGCAATCAGCCCCAGCATTTT. Its translation is CASSLRGNSNQPQHF.